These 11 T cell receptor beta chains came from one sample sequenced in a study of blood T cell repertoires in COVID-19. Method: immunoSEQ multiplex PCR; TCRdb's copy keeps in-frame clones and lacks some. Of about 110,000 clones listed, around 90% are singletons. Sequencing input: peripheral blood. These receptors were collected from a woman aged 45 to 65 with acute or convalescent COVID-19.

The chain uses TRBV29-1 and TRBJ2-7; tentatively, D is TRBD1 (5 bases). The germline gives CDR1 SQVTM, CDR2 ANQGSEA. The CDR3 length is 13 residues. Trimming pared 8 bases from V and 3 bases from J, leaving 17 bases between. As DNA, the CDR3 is TGCAGCATAAGACTCGGCCAGGGCTACGAGCAGTACTTC. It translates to CSIRLGQGYEQYF.

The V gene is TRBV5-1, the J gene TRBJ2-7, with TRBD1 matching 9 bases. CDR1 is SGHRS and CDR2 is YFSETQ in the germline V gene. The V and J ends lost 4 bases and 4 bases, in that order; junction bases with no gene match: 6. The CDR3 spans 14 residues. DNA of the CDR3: TGCGCCAGCAGCGAGGACGGGACAGGGTACGAGCAGTACTTC. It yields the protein CASSEDGTGYEQYF.

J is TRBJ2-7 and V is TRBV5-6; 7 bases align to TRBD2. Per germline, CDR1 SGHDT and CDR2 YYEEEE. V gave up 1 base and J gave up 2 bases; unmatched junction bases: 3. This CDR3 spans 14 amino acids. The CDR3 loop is CASSLSGRTYEQYF. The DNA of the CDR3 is TGTGCCAGCAGCTTGTCCGGGAGGACCTACGAGCAGTACTTC.

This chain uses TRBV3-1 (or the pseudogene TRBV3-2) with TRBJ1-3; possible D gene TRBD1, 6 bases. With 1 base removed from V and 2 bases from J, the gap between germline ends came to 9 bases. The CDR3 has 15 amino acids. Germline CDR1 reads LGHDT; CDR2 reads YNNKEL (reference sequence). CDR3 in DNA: TGTGCCAGCAGCCAAGCTGAGGGGGCTGGAAACACCATATATTTT. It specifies CASSQAEGAGNTIYF.

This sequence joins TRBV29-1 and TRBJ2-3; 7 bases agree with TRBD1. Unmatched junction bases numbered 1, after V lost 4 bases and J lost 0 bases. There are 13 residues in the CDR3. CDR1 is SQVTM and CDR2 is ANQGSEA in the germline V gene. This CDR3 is CSVVGGSTDTQYF. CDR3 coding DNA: TGCAGCGTTGTAGGGGGCAGCACAGATACGCAGTATTTT.

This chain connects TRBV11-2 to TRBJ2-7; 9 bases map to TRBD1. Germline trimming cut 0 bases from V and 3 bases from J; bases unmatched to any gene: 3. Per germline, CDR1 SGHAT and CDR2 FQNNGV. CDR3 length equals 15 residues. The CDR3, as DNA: TGTGCCAGCAGCTTAGAAACAGGGGGCTTCTACGAGCAGTACTTC. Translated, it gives CASSLETGGFYEQYF.

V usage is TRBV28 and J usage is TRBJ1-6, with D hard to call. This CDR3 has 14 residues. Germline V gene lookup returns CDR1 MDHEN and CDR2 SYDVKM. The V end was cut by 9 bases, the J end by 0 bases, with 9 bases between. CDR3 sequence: CASKGGSYNSPLHF. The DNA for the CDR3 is TGTGCCAGTAAAGGAGGCTCCTATAATTCACCCCTCCACTTT.

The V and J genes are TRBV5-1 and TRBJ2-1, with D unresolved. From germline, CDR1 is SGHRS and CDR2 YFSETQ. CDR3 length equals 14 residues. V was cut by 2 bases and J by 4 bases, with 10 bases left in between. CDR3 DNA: TGCGCCAGCAGCTTCGGTGAAGCATACAATGAGCAGTTCTTC. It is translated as CASSFGEAYNEQFF.

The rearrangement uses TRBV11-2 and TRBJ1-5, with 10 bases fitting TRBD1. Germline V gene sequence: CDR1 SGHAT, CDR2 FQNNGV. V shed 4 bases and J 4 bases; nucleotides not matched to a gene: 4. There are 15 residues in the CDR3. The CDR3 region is CASSSWGQGNQPQHF. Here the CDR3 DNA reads TGTGCCAGCAGCTCATGGGGACAGGGGAATCAGCCCCAGCATTTT.

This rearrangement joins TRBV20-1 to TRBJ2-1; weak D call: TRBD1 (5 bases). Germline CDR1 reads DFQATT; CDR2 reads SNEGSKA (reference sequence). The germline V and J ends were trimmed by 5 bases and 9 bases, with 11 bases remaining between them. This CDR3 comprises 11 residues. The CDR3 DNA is TGCAGTGCTGACAGAGTGGGTGAGCAGTTCTTC. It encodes CSADRVGEQFF.

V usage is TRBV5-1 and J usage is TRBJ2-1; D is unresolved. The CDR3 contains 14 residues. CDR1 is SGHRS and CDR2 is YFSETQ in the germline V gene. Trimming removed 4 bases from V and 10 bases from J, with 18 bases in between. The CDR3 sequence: CASSPLRGYREQFF. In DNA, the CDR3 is TGCGCCAGCAGCCCACTCCGAGGCTACCGCGAGCAGTTCTTC.